This TCR beta chain comes out of a study of blood T cell repertoires in COVID-19. Study at large: The United States, Italy and Spain supplied acute and convalescent COVID-19 samples. PBMCs, B-cell-depleted T cells, or T cells were the source of the cDNA or gDNA that made up the material.

Original processing methods: Amplification with reference gene primers provided the estimates of nucleated cell counts. Here immunoSEQ multiplex PCR was the method, and the copy in TCRdb shows in-frame clones only, minus some. That table furnishes V, J and clone size, whereas the DNA furnished D and trimming. The table has about 74,000 clones, around nine tenths seen once. CDR3 length: 14 residues. The germline CDR1 and CDR2 sequences are SGHNT and YYREEE (reference sequence). The germline V and J ends were trimmed by 5 bases and 4 bases, with 15 bases remaining between them. V usage is TRBV5-4 and J usage is TRBJ1-2; D is perhaps TRBD1 (6 bases). The sequence came from a man aged 45 to 65 with acute or convalescent COVID-19. Sample: peripheral blood. The CDR3 nucleotides read TGTGCCAGCAGTTACAGGGACGGGCGCTATGGCTACACCTTC. Residues: CASSYRDGRYGYTF.